This T cell receptor (beta chain) was sequenced in a study of cytomegalovirus exposure and HLA in healthy donors. Across the whole study: In terms of ancestry, the Caucasian-associated cluster contained roughly 81% of the roughly 360 genotyped donors.

This CDR3 is 14 amino acids long. J gave up 7 bases and V 5 bases, and 7 bases lay outside the gene matches. In germline, CDR1 is MGHDK, CDR2 SYGVNS. Researchers ran the PCR with 60 Vbeta and 13 Jbeta primers. Sequencing used immunoSEQ multiplex PCR; TCRdb keeps in-frame clones, though not all of them. The table has 160,000 or so clones, roughly 80% seen once. Regarding this clone: The target antigen is unknown.

Study-wide findings and caveats: By HLA locus, TCR association rates varied in a later analysis, with DRB1 showing the most and HLA-C the fewest. Most CMV-associated TCR beta chains appeared HLA-restricted in a later analysis. In an earlier analysis, in 620 or so donors, most V segments appeared productive either ~87% or ~30% of the time.

The clonotype comes from a male donor in good health and CMV-seropositive. Specimen: PBMCs. The rearrangement joins TRBV25-1 to TRBJ2-7, with 11 positions matching TRBD2. DNA of the CDR3: TGTGCCAGCAGTACGACTAGCGGGGCGCGGGAGCAGTACTTC. Protein: CASSTTSGAREQYF.